This TCR beta chain was recovered during a study of early T cells in non-severe SARS-CoV-2 infection. This clonotype was counted a few times. TCRdb re-derived calls from the 5' RACE reads in MiXCR, one entry per CDR3 protein. This table has under 60,000 distinct CDR3 sequences, about 9.4% appearing once. The germline V and J ends were trimmed by 4 bases and 2 bases, with 12 bases remaining between them. The length of the CDR3 is 15 residues. Germline V CDR1 and CDR2: MNHEY, SVGAGI. Sequenced input: whole blood. The chain uses TRBV6-5 and TRBJ1-5; D is ambiguous. The TCR was taken from an adult who was a healthcare worker with PCR-confirmed SARS-CoV-2 infection or an uninfected control (not recorded which). The CDR3: CASSSDRWGNQPQHF. The DNA for the CDR3 is TGTGCCAGCAGTTCCGACCGCTGGGGCAATCAGCCCCAGCATTTT.